Given below is one T cell receptor (beta chain) in context. As yet, its antigen is unknown. The sample is drawn from a study of vaccination and CD4 T cells after COVID-19. Study-wide points: Convalescent patients' vaccine-specific clones were spike mono-reactive in 304 of 307 cases.

This CDR3 region has 13 residues. Germline V gene sequence: CDR1 DFQATT, CDR2 SNEGSKA (reference sequence). V trimming: 7 bases; J trimming: 12 bases; junction bases outside the gene matches: 10. Treatment defined: roughly nine-day PBMC culture with coronavirus spike peptide pools or control peptides (ViraFEST assay). Once obtained from cultured CD4+ T cells, the DNA was sequenced using the Oncomine TCR Beta short-read assay. TCRdb itself ran the PCR reads through MiXCR, one entry per CDR3 protein. The sample lists 20,000 to 30,000 distinct CDR3 sequences, approximately 67% occurring once. This specimen was CD4+ T cells from blood, cultured in vitro, taken after SARS-CoV-2 vaccination. This sequence joins TRBV20-1 and TRBJ2-1; 12 bases are shared with TRBD2. The clonotype comes from a human donor who received a COVID-19 vaccine. CDR3 loop: CSGTGLAGGMQFF. The CDR3 nucleotides are TGCAGTGGCACGGGACTAGCGGGTGGTATGCAGTTCTTC.